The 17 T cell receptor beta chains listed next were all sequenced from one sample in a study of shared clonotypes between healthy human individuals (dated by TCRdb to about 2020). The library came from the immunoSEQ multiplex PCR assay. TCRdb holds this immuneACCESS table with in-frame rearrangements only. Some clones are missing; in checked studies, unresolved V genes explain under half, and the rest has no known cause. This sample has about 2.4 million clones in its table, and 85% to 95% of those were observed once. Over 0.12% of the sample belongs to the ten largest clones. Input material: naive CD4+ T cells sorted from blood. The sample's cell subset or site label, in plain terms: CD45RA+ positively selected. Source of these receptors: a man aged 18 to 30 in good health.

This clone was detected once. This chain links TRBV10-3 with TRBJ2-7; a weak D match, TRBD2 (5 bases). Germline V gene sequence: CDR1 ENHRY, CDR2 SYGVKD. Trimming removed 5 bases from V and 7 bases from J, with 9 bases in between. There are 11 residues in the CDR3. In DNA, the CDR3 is TGTGCCATCAGTACCGAGGGTGAGCAGTACTTC. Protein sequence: CAISTEGEQYF.

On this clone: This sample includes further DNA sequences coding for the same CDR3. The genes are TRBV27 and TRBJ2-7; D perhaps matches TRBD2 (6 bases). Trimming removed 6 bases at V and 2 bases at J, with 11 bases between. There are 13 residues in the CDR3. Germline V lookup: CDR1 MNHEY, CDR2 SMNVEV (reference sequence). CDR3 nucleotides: TGTGCCAGCAGCCTCGGGAGCCCCTACGAGCAGTACTTC. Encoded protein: CASSLGSPYEQYF.

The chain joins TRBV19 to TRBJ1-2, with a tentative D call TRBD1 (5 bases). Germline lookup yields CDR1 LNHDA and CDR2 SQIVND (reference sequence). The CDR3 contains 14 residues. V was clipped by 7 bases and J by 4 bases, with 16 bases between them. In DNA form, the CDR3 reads TGTGCCAGTACGGGCTCGTGGGGGAGCTATGGCTACACCTTC. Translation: CASTGSWGSYGYTF.

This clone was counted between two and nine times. The CDR3 here is CAISEYRGRDEKLFF. In DNA, the CDR3 is TGTGCCATCAGTGAGTACCGGGGGCGAGACGAAAAACTGTTTTTT. The chain has TRBV10-3 and TRBJ1-4, with D possibly matching TRBD1 (6 bases). In germline, CDR1 is ENHRY, CDR2 SYGVKD. The germline V and J ends were trimmed by 1 base and 8 bases, with 14 bases remaining between them. This CDR3 is built from 15 residues.

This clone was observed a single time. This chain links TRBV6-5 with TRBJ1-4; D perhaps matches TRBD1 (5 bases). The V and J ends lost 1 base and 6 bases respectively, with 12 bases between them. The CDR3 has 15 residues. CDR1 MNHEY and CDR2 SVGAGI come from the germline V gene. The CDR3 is CASSYLGRADEKLFF. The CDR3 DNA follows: TGTGCCAGCAGTTACTTGGGCAGGGCGGATGAAAAACTGTTTTTT.

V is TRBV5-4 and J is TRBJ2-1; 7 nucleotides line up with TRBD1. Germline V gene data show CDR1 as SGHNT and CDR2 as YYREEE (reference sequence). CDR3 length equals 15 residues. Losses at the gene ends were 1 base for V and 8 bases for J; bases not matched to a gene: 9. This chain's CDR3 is CASSLRTGGRDEQFF. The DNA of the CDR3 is TGTGCCAGCAGCTTGCGGACAGGAGGTAGGGATGAGCAGTTCTTC.

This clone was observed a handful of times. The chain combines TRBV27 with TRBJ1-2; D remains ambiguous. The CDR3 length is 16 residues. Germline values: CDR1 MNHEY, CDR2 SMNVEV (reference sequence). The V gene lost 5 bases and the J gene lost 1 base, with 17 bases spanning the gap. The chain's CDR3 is CASSILRRENNYGYTF. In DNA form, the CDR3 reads TGTGCCAGCAGTATCCTGAGGCGGGAGAATAACTATGGCTACACCTTC.

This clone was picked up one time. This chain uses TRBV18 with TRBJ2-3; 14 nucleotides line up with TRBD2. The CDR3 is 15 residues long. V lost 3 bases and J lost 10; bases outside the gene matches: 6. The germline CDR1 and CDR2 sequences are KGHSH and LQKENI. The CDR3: CASSPGTSGSGAQYF. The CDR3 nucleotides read TGTGCCAGCTCACCTGGGACTAGCGGGAGTGGGGCGCAGTATTTT.

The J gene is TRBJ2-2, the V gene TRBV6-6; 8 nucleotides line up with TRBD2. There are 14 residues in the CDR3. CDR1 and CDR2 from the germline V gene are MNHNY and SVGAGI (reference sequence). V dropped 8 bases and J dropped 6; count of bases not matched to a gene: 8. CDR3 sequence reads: CASSKAGEAGELFF. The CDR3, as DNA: TGTGCCAGCTCGAAAGCGGGAGAAGCCGGGGAGCTGTTTTTT.

In DNA, the CDR3 is TGTGCCAGCAGTGACGAACCAGGGTTTGGGGGCACTGAAGCTTTCTTT. This sequence encodes CASSDEPGFGGTEAFF. This rearrangement joins TRBV6-4 to TRBJ1-1; tentatively, D is TRBD1 (5 bases). This CDR3 region has 16 residues. The germline gives CDR1 MRHNA, CDR2 SNTAGT. Deletions cut 2 bases from V and 4 bases from J, with 17 bases between.

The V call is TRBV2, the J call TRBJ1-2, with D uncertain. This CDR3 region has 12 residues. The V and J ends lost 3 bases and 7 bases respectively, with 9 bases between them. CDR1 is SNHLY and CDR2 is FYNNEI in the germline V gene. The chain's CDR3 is CASSEGLSGYTF. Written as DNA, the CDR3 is TGTGCCAGCAGTGAGGGGTTAAGTGGCTACACCTTC.

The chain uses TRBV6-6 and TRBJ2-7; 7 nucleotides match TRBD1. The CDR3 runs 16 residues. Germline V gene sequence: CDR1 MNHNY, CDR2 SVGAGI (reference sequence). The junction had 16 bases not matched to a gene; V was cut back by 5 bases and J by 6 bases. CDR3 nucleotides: TGTGCCAGCAGTAAACACCAAACAGGGGCCTTTGGCGAGCAGTACTTC. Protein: CASSKHQTGAFGEQYF.

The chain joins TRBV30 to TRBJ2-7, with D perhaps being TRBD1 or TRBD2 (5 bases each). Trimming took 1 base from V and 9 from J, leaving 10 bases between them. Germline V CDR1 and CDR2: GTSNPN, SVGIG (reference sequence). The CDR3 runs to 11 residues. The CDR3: CAWSGDSGQYF. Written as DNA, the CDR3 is TGTGCCTGGAGTGGCGACAGCGGGCAGTACTTC.

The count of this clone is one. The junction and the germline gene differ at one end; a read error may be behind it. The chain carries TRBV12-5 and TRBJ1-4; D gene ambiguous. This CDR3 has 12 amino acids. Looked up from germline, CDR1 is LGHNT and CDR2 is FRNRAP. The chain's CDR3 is CASGLVHCLALF. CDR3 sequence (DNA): TGTGCTAGTGGTTTGGTCCACTGTTTAGCCCTTTTT.

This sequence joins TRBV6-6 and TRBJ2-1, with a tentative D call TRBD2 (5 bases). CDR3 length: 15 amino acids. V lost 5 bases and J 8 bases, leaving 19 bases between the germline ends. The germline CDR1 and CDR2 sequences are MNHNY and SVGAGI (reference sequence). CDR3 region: CASSRTGIPSDEQFF. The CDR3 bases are TGTGCCAGCAGTCGAACCGGGATTCCGTCCGATGAGCAGTTCTTC.

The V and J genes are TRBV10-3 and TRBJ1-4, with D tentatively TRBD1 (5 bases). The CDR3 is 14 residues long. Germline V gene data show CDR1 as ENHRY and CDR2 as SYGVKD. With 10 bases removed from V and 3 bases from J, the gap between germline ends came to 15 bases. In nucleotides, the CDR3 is TGTGCCAGCGCGCGGGGGTTGGCTAATGAAAAACTGTTTTTT. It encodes CASARGLANEKLFF.

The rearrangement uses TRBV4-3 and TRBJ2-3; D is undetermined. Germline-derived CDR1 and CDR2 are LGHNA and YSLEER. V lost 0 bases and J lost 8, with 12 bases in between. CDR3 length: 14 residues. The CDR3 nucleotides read TGCGCCAGCAGCCAAGATCGAAGCCCCGGTACGCAGTATTTT. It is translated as CASSQDRSPGTQYF.